Listed below are T cell receptor beta chains from one sample, sequenced in a study of T cell clones after liver transplantation. This table comes from immunoSEQ multiplex PCR, and its TCRdb copy is limited to in-frame clones, with some not included. The sample includes 45,000 to 60,000 clones, about 70% of them seen just once. Sequencing was performed on CD4+ T cells from blood, taken at the 22-month timepoint. These receptors originate from a human patient who received a liver transplant. Among the T cells, some may be from the graft donor. Both conserved end residues are part of each CDR3. The order of the fields is clone size, J gene, D gene, V gene, CDR3 DNA, CDR3 protein. A D gene is named only where the DNA matches it firmly. The size field is filled for only some rows; it gives once, few, many or a size class.

>.|TRBJ1-6|.|TRBV6-5
TGTGCCAGCAGTTACTCGACGGGTGCTTCACCCCTCCACTTT
CASSYSTGASPLHF
>.|TRBJ1-2|TRBD1|TRBV6-1
TGTGCCAGCAGTGAAGGGACAGGGGTTGACTATGGCTACACCTTC
CASSEGTGVDYGYTF
>many|TRBJ2-2|.|TRBV4-2
TGTGCCAGCAGCCATGGGGCAGGTGCGGGGGAGCTGTTTTTT
CASSHGAGAGELFF
>.|TRBJ2-2|.|TRBV29-1
TGCAGCGTTGCCCGATTCACCGGGGAGCTGTTTTTT
CSVARFTGELFF
>few|TRBJ1-3|TRBD1|TRBV7-9
TGTGCCAGCAGCACCAGGGGGGGTTCTGGAAACACCATATATTTT
CASSTRGGSGNTIYF
>.|TRBJ2-7|.|TRBV11-3
TGTGCCAGCAGCTCTAGACAGCATACTTCCTACGAGCAGTACTTC
CASSSRQHTSYEQYF
>.|TRBJ1-2|.|TRBV14
TGTGCCAGCAGCCTTAGACAATCGGGGAAACGGGGCTACACCTTC
CASSLRQSGKRGYTF
>.|TRBJ2-1|.|TRBV10-2
TGCGCCAGCAGTGTCAGTTACAATGAGCAGTTCTTC
CASSVSYNEQFF
>.|TRBJ2-2|TRBD1|TRBV5-1
TGCGCCAGCAGCACCGGACAGGGGGCAAACACCGGGGAGCTGTTTTTT
CASSTGQGANTGELFF
>.|TRBJ2-7|.|TRBV5-6
TGTGCCAGCAGCTCGTCGCCCCCAGGGACATCCATCTACGAGCAGTACTTC
CASSSSPPGTSIYEQYF
>.|TRBJ2-4|.|TRBV28
TGTGCCAGCAGTTTAATGCAGGGTAAAGCCAAAAACATTCAGTACTTC
CASSLMQGKAKNIQYF
>.|TRBJ2-1|TRBD1|TRBV27
TGTGCCAGCAGTTTAAGGACAGGGGTGATCGATGAGCAGTTCTTC
CASSLRTGVIDEQFF
>.|TRBJ2-7|TRBD2|TRBV5-8
TGTGCCAGCAGCTTACTCTTGTCGAGCGGGGGCCGCTCAAGATACGAGCAGTACTTC
CASSLLLSSGGRSRYEQYF
>.|TRBJ2-5|TRBD1|TRBV25-1
TGTGCCAGCAGGGCGGACAGGGTGGGGGAGACCCAGTACTTC
CASRADRVGETQYF
>many|TRBJ2-7|.|TRBV5-4
TGTGCCAGCAGCACGAGGGGCACGGCGGGTGAAGAGTTC
CASSTRGTAGEEF
>.|TRBJ2-7|.|TRBV7-8
TGTGCCAGCAGCCGGGGAAGCTACGAGCAGTACTTC
CASSRGSYEQYF
>.|TRBJ1-1|.|TRBV7-2
TGTGCCAGCAGCCCGTTTGGGGGCCGGGACACTGAAGCTTTCTTT
CASSPFGGRDTEAFF
>.|TRBJ1-6|TRBD1|TRBV10-2
TGCGCCAGCAGACAGGGGGCGGGGAATTCACCCCTCCACTTT
CASRQGAGNSPLHF
>once|TRBJ1-2|TRBD1|TRBV18
TGTGCCAGCTCACCACAGGACAGGGCTTATGGCTACACCTTC
CASSPQDRAYGYTF
>.|TRBJ2-3|TRBD1|TRBV2
TGTGCCAGCAGAGCCGGGACAGGGCTCACAGATACGCAGTATTTT
CASRAGTGLTDTQYF
>.|TRBJ2-7|TRBD1|TRBV9
TGTGCCAGCAGCGCCCGTATGGACAGGGGAAGCCCACACGAGCAGTACTTC
CASSARMDRGSPHEQYF
>.|TRBJ2-6|.|TRBV4-2
TGTGCCAGCAGCCAAGATGTAAAAGTGGGGCAGGTGAGCTCTGGGGCCAACGTCCTGACTTTC
CASSQDVKVGQVSSGANVLTF
>once|TRBJ2-3|.|TRBV11-2
TGTGCCAGCACCTCATCGGGGGGCATATCCACAGATACGCAGTATTTT
CASTSSGGISTDTQYF
>.|TRBJ2-7|.|TRBV25-1
TGTGCCAGCAGTGAGGGAAGGACGGCTTACTACGAGCAGTACTTC
CASSEGRTAYYEQYF
>.|TRBJ2-5|TRBD1|TRBV19
TGTGCCAGTAGCCTAGGGGACAGGGAGACCCAGTACTTC
CASSLGDRETQYF
>.|TRBJ1-1|.|TRBV28
TGTGCCACCGCCGGGGGAAACACTGAAGCTTTCTTT
CATAGGNTEAFF
>.|TRBJ1-2|TRBD1|TRBV5-5
TGTGCCAGCAGCCAAGAACAGGGGAACTATGGCTACACCTTC
CASSQEQGNYGYTF
>.|TRBJ1-4|.|TRBV14
TGTGCCAGCAGCCAAGTGGGGGGAGAACTGTTTTTT
CASSQVGGELFF
>once|TRBJ2-6|.|TRBV16
TGTGCCAGCAGCGCCGACAGGACCGTAGGCTCTGGGGCCAACGTCCTGACTTTC
CASSADRTVGSGANVLTF